The rows below give T cell receptor beta chains drawn from one sample of a study of blood T cells in healthy people across ages. TCRdb independently ran MiXCR on the 5' RACE reads; one entry per CDR3 protein. The table lists around 1,000,000 distinct CDR3 sequences, roughly two fifths of them singletons. The specimen sequenced was blood. Every receptor here comes from a man between 18 and 29 years old in good health. CDR3s include the opening cysteine and the closing phenylalanine or tryptophan. D genes are given only for firm matches. Size values are once, few and many counts, or a class for expanded clones, and some rows have none.

size: -; V: TRBV7-2; D: -; J: TRBJ1-4; CDR3: CASSSEGQTNEKLFF; DNA: TGTGCCAGCAGCTCAGAAGGGCAGACTAATGAAAAACTGTTTTTT
size: once; V: TRBV25-1; D: -; J: TRBJ2-1; CDR3: CASSGRVGSSYNEQFF; DNA: TGTGCCAGCAGTGGGAGGGTGGGGAGCTCCTACAATGAGCAGTTCTTC
size: -; V: TRBV3-1; D: -; J: TRBJ1-2; CDR3: CASSQDVGVIYGYTF; DNA: TGTGCCAGCAGCCAAGATGTAGGGGTTATCTATGGCTACACCTTC
size: few; V: TRBV20-1; D: -; J: TRBJ2-5; CDR3: CSAKDSAGETQYF; DNA: TGCAGTGCTAAGGACAGTGCAGGAGAGACCCAGTACTTC
size: -; V: TRBV10-3; D: -; J: TRBJ2-7; CDR3: CAISELSAGVPYEQYF; DNA: TGTGCCATCAGTGAGCTATCGGCAGGGGTTCCCTACGAGCAGTACTTC
size: -; V: TRBV28; D: -; J: TRBJ2-7; CDR3: CASTPRGYNEQYF; DNA: TGTGCCAGCACCCCGCGGGGTTACAATGAGCAGTACTTC
size: -; V: TRBV30; D: -; J: TRBJ1-1; CDR3: CAWTKEDTEAFF; DNA: TGTGCCTGGACCAAGGAGGACACTGAAGCTTTCTTT
size: -; V: TRBV7-6; D: -; J: TRBJ1-1; CDR3: CASSPIGGVTEAFF; DNA: TGTGCCAGCAGCCCCATTGGGGGGGTCACTGAAGCTTTCTTT
size: -; V: TRBV12-3/TRBV12-4; D: -; J: TRBJ1-2; CDR3: CASTPGLQANYGYTF; DNA: TGTGCCAGCACCCCTGGACTCCAGGCTAACTATGGCTACACCTTC
size: few; V: TRBV28; D: -; J: TRBJ1-2; CDR3: CASSQLGYTF; DNA: TGTGCCAGCAGCCAGTTGGGCTACACCTTC
size: -; V: TRBV28; D: -; J: TRBJ1-4; CDR3: CASHLEGTTNEKLFF; DNA: TGTGCCAGCCACTTAGAGGGGACAACTAATGAAAAACTGTTTTTT
size: few; V: TRBV20-1; D: TRBD1; J: TRBJ2-5; CDR3: CSAQTGGETQYF; DNA: TGCAGTGCTCAGACAGGGGGAGAGACCCAGTACTTC
size: few; V: TRBV7-9; D: TRBD1; J: TRBJ2-3; CDR3: CASSTNPTGDIPDTQYF; DNA: TGTGCCAGCAGCACCAACCCGACAGGGGATATTCCAGATACGCAGTATTTT
size: few; V: TRBV2; D: -; J: TRBJ2-7; CDR3: CATSFGQYYEQYF; DNA: TGTGCCACATCGTTTGGACAATACTACGAGCAGTACTTC
size: -; V: TRBV13; D: TRBD2; J: TRBJ2-7; CDR3: CASSPYRGGVFYEQYF; DNA: TGTGCCAGCAGCCCCTATCGGGGGGGAGTCTTCTACGAGCAGTACTTC
size: few; V: TRBV27; D: -; J: TRBJ1-2; CDR3: CASSRDVTSNYGYTF; DNA: TGTGCCAGCAGTCGGGACGTTACATCCAACTATGGCTACACCTTC
size: -; V: TRBV29-1; D: TRBD1; J: TRBJ1-4; CDR3: CSVESLRTGGDEKLFF; DNA: TGCAGCGTTGAATCCCTCCGGACAGGGGGTGATGAAAAACTGTTTTTT
size: -; V: TRBV7-9; D: TRBD1; J: TRBJ2-7; CDR3: CASSSGTEISYEQYF; DNA: TGTGCCAGCAGCTCCGGGACAGAAATCTCCTACGAGCAGTACTTC
size: few; V: TRBV2; D: -; J: TRBJ2-1; CDR3: CASSNVQGGEQFF; DNA: TGTGCCAGCAGTAACGTACAGGGAGGTGAGCAGTTCTTC
size: -; V: TRBV12-3/TRBV12-4; D: TRBD1; J: TRBJ2-7; CDR3: CASRGQGKGYEQYF; DNA: TGTGCCAGCAGAGGACAGGGTAAAGGCTACGAGCAGTACTTC
size: -; V: TRBV4-3; D: -; J: TRBJ1-4; CDR3: CASSQESRIKLFF; DNA: TGCGCCAGCAGCCAAGAAAGCAGGATAAAACTGTTTTTT
size: few; V: TRBV4-2; D: -; J: TRBJ1-4; CDR3: CASSQDNAVGRHNEKLFF; DNA: TGTGCCAGCAGCCAAGATAATGCCGTGGGACGCCATAATGAAAAACTGTTTTTT
size: few; V: TRBV15; D: TRBD1; J: TRBJ2-1; CDR3: CATSSPQTGRIYNEQFF; DNA: TGTGCCACCAGCAGTCCTCAGACAGGGAGAATATACAATGAGCAGTTCTTC
size: -; V: TRBV11-2; D: -; J: TRBJ1-5; CDR3: CASSTTPNSNQPQHF; DNA: TGTGCCAGCAGCACTACACCGAATAGCAATCAGCCCCAGCATTTT
size: -; V: TRBV6-4; D: TRBD1; J: TRBJ2-2; CDR3: CASSETGSATGELFF; DNA: TGTGCCAGCAGTGAGACAGGGAGTGCCACCGGGGAGCTGTTTTTT
size: -; V: TRBV5-6; D: TRBD1; J: TRBJ2-2; CDR3: CASSLLTGDTGELFF; DNA: TGTGCCAGCAGCCTATTGACAGGGGACACCGGGGAGCTGTTTTTT
size: many; V: TRBV20-1; D: -; J: TRBJ1-2; CDR3: CSPGGSNYGYTF; DNA: TGCAGTCCGGGGGGCTCTAACTATGGCTACACCTTC
size: -; V: TRBV7-9; D: TRBD1; J: TRBJ1-6; CDR3: CASSAQQGANSPLHF; DNA: TGTGCCAGCAGCGCACAACAGGGGGCAAATTCACCCCTCCACTTT
size: few; V: TRBV6-2/TRBV6-3; D: -; J: TRBJ2-1; CDR3: CASNHDGAVLYEQFF; DNA: TGTGCCAGCAACCACGACGGCGCCGTCCTTTATGAGCAGTTCTTC
size: -; V: TRBV4-1; D: -; J: TRBJ2-2; CDR3: CASSHWGRNTGELFF; DNA: TGCGCCAGCAGCCATTGGGGGCGGAACACCGGGGAGCTGTTTTTT
size: many; V: TRBV29-1; D: -; J: TRBJ2-5; CDR3: CSVEAPIGRETQYF; DNA: TGCAGCGTTGAAGCCCCCATCGGACGGGAGACCCAGTACTTC
size: -; V: TRBV4-2; D: TRBD2; J: TRBJ2-1; CDR3: CASSPGTSGGRSYNGQFF; DNA: TGTGCCAGCAGCCCCGGGACTAGCGGGGGTCGTTCCTACAATGGGCAGTTCTTC
size: -; V: TRBV7-9; D: TRBD1; J: TRBJ1-4; CDR3: CASSLNQGGHEKLFF; DNA: TGTGCCAGCAGCCTGAATCAGGGGGGTCATGAAAAACTGTTTTTT
size: few; V: TRBV4-1; D: -; J: TRBJ1-4; CDR3: CASSQEPPVGVPNEKLFF; DNA: TGCGCCAGCAGCCAAGAGCCTCCGGTAGGGGTCCCTAATGAAAAACTGTTTTTT
size: -; V: TRBV5-1; D: -; J: TRBJ1-2; CDR3: CASSLAKGTSYGYTF; DNA: TGCGCCAGCAGCTTGGCCAAGGGGACGTCCTATGGCTACACCTTC
size: -; V: TRBV7-2; D: TRBD1; J: TRBJ1-5; CDR3: CASSGGDRDSNQPQHF; DNA: TGTGCCAGCAGCGGGGGGGACAGAGATAGCAATCAGCCCCAGCATTTT
size: -; V: TRBV7-9; D: -; J: TRBJ1-2; CDR3: CAGSFISGYGYTF; DNA: TGTGCCGGCAGCTTTATATCCGGCTATGGCTACACCTTC
size: -; V: TRBV11-2; D: TRBD2; J: TRBJ2-3; CDR3: CASSFPTSGTDTQYF; DNA: TGTGCCAGCAGCTTCCCGACTAGCGGTACAGATACGCAGTATTTT
size: -; V: TRBV5-1; D: TRBD1; J: TRBJ2-7; CDR3: CASSLTTGTGYREQYF; DNA: TGCGCCAGCAGCTTGACTACCGGGACAGGGTATCGCGAGCAGTACTTC
size: -; V: TRBV2; D: -; J: TRBJ2-2; CDR3: CASSEWIGPKGGELFF; DNA: TGTGCCAGCAGTGAATGGATAGGCCCGAAAGGCGGGGAGCTGTTTTTT
size: many; V: TRBV10-3; D: -; J: TRBJ2-1; CDR3: CAISTGNEQFF; DNA: TGTGCCATCAGTACAGGCAATGAGCAGTTCTTC
size: many; V: TRBV5-1; D: -; J: TRBJ2-3; CDR3: CASSPRGLSGDTQYF; DNA: TGCGCCAGCAGCCCTAGGGGACTTTCAGGAGATACGCAGTATTTT
size: -; V: TRBV9; D: -; J: TRBJ1-1; CDR3: CASSGTGAGGNTEAFF; DNA: TGTGCCAGCAGCGGAACAGGCGCCGGGGGGAACACTGAAGCTTTCTTT
size: -; V: TRBV7-9; D: -; J: TRBJ2-1; CDR3: CASSLGWQTYNEQFF; DNA: TGTGCCAGCAGCTTAGGCTGGCAGACATACAATGAGCAGTTCTTC
size: -; V: TRBV18; D: TRBD2; J: TRBJ2-1; CDR3: CASSSGGTEQFF; DNA: TGTGCCAGCTCATCGGGGGGGACTGAGCAGTTCTTC
size: few; V: TRBV9; D: -; J: TRBJ2-3; CDR3: CASSVGGEDTQYF; DNA: TGTGCCAGCAGTGTGGGGGGAGAGGATACGCAGTATTTT
size: -; V: TRBV12-3/TRBV12-4; D: -; J: TRBJ1-5; CDR3: CASRERGSQPQHF; DNA: TGTGCCAGCAGAGAAAGGGGTTCGCAGCCCCAGCATTTT
size: -; V: TRBV5-1; D: TRBD2; J: TRBJ2-3; CDR3: CASSSQASGASDTQYF; DNA: TGCGCCAGCAGCTCGCAAGCTAGCGGGGCTTCAGATACGCAGTATTTT
size: -; V: TRBV2; D: TRBD1; J: TRBJ1-5; CDR3: CASSVSAGGNSNQPQHF; DNA: TGTGCCAGCAGCGTATCGGCAGGGGGGAATAGCAATCAGCCCCAGCATTTT
size: -; V: TRBV24-1; D: -; J: TRBJ2-5; CDR3: CATSDPTGEGYNEQYF; DNA: TGTGCCACCAGTGATCCGACAGGGGAGGGGTACAATGAGCAGTACTTC
size: -; V: TRBV20-1; D: TRBD1; J: TRBJ1-4; CDR3: CSARDPRQGTEKLFF; DNA: TGCAGTGCTAGAGATCCCCGACAGGGTACTGAAAAACTGTTTTTT
size: -; V: TRBV6-2/TRBV6-3; D: -; J: TRBJ2-3; CDR3: CASSPHRVTDTQYF; DNA: TGTGCCAGCAGTCCTCATAGGGTCACAGATACGCAGTATTTT
size: -; V: TRBV25-1; D: -; J: TRBJ1-6; CDR3: CASSGAGDNSPLHF; DNA: TGTGCCAGCAGTGGGGCAGGGGATAATTCACCCCTCCACTTT